These T cell receptor beta chains were read from a single sample in a study of CD8 T cells in Susac syndrome. TCRdb ran MiXCR on the immunoSEQ multiplex PCR reads and lists one entry per CDR3 protein. The sample lists 77,000 or so distinct CDR3 sequences; about 93% were seen once. The sequenced sample was CD4+ T cells from PBMCs. The receptors originated from a human donor with Susac syndrome. Each CDR3 is given with its conserved first and last residue. Each record gives: CDR3 length, J gene, V gene, clone size, D gene, CDR3 DNA, CDR3 protein. The D gene is left open where the match is weak. Some rows mark clone size as missing; the rest say once, few, many or name a class of expanded clone.

length: 15
J: TRBJ1-5
V: TRBV6-4
size: few
D: TRBD1
DNA: TGTGCCAGCAGCCCTCAAAAGGGGGCTAATCAGCCCCAGCATTTT
CDR3: CASSPQKGANQPQHF

length: 14
J: TRBJ1-2
V: TRBV18
size: once
D: NA
DNA: TGTGCCAGCTCACCACAGGAGGGGGACTATGGCTACACCTTT
CDR3: CASSPQEGDYGYTF

length: 15
J: TRBJ2-5
V: TRBV2
size: NA
D: TRBD2
DNA: TGTGCCAGCAGGGAGCCGGGACTAGCGTCAGAGACCCAGTACTTC
CDR3: CASREPGLASETQYF

length: 16
J: TRBJ1-5
V: TRBV7-2
size: NA
D: TRBD1
DNA: TGTGCCAGCAGCCCAAGGGACAGGGGGAACAATCAGCCCCAGCATTTT
CDR3: CASSPRDRGNNQPQHF

length: 16
J: TRBJ2-1
V: TRBV4-2
size: NA
D: NA
DNA: TGTGCCAGCAGCCAATACGGCGGGAAAGGGGTTAATGAGCAGTTCTTC
CDR3: CASSQYGGKGVNEQFF

length: 15
J: TRBJ2-7
V: TRBV5-6
size: NA
D: TRBD2
DNA: TGTGCCAGCAGCCCCGGGACTAGCGAATACTACGAGCAGTACTTC
CDR3: CASSPGTSEYYEQYF

length: 16
J: TRBJ1-2
V: TRBV30
size: NA
D: TRBD1
DNA: TGTGCCTGGAGTGTAAGGCAGGGGGCATCGTCAGGAGGCTACACCTTC
CDR3: CAWSVRQGASSGGYTF

length: 13
J: TRBJ1-6
V: TRBV6-6
size: NA
D: NA
DNA: TGTGCCAGCAGTTACTCGCCCGACAACCCCCTCCACTTT
CDR3: CASSYSPDNPLHF

length: 12
J: TRBJ1-2
V: TRBV4-1
size: once
D: NA
DNA: TGCGCCAGCAGCCAAGTGGGGAGTGGCTACACCTTC
CDR3: CASSQVGSGYTF

length: 14
J: TRBJ2-7
V: TRBV28
size: NA
D: NA
DNA: TGTGCCAGCAAACTCCCAGGGGGGTACTACGAGCAGTACTTC
CDR3: CASKLPGGYYEQYF

length: 18
J: TRBJ2-6
V: TRBV20-1
size: NA
D: NA
DNA: TGCAGTGCTAGAAAAGCGGCAGGGGACAACTCTGGGGCCAACGTCCTGACTTTC
CDR3: CSARKAAGDNSGANVLTF

length: 16
J: TRBJ2-7
V: TRBV12-3/TRBV12-4
size: NA
D: TRBD2
DNA: TGTGCCAGCAGTTTAAACGGGGAGGGAGTTAACTACGAGCAGTACTTC
CDR3: CASSLNGEGVNYEQYF

length: 14
J: TRBJ2-7
V: TRBV30
size: NA
D: NA
DNA: TGTGCCTGGGCCCCCTTGGCGGTGTCCTACGAGCAGTACTTC
CDR3: CAWAPLAVSYEQYF

length: 15
J: TRBJ1-5
V: TRBV12-3/TRBV12-4
size: NA
D: NA
DNA: TGTGCCAGCAGTTTAAGGGGACCGTTCAATCAGCCCCAGCATTTT
CDR3: CASSLRGPFNQPQHF

length: 14
J: TRBJ1-5
V: TRBV7-9
size: NA
D: NA
DNA: TGTGCCAGCAGCTTAGCCGGGTCCGGGTGGCCCCAGCATTTT
CDR3: CASSLAGSGWPQHF

length: 15
J: TRBJ2-1
V: TRBV7-2
size: NA
D: TRBD2
DNA: TGTGCCAGCAGCTTACTAGCGGGAGGTCGGAATGAGCAGTTCTTC
CDR3: CASSLLAGGRNEQFF

length: 13
J: TRBJ1-5
V: TRBV20-1
size: NA
D: NA
DNA: TGCAGTGTAACTGACAGAAGCAATCAGCCCCAGCATTTT
CDR3: CSVTDRSNQPQHF

length: 15
J: TRBJ1-5
V: TRBV19
size: NA
D: NA
DNA: TGTGCCAGTAGTGACAAGTGGATTTCCAATCAGCCCCAGCATTTT
CDR3: CASSDKWISNQPQHF

length: 17
J: TRBJ1-5
V: TRBV4-2
size: NA
D: TRBD1
DNA: TGTGCCAGCAGCCCAGATGCGGACAGGGCCGGTCAGGGGCCCCAGCATTTT
CDR3: CASSPDADRAGQGPQHF

length: 17
J: TRBJ2-2
V: TRBV11-2
size: NA
D: NA
DNA: TGTGCCAGCAGCTTGGCGTTCGGGTTCGCGAACACCGGGGAGCTGTTTTTT
CDR3: CASSLAFGFANTGELFF

length: 11
J: TRBJ2-1
V: TRBV2
size: NA
D: NA
DNA: TGTGCCAGCAGTATAGTTGATGAGCAGTTCTTC
CDR3: CASSIVDEQFF

length: 13
J: TRBJ2-3
V: TRBV6-5
size: NA
D: NA
DNA: TGTGCCAGCAGGGCCCCGGGAGTGGATACGCAGTATTTT
CDR3: CASRAPGVDTQYF

length: 14
J: TRBJ2-5
V: TRBV3-1
size: NA
D: NA
DNA: TGTGCCAGCAGCCAAGATAACGTGGTCACGACCCAGTACTTC
CDR3: CASSQDNVVTTQYF

length: 18
J: TRBJ2-1
V: TRBV28
size: NA
D: TRBD2
DNA: TGTGCCAGCAGTGTATATGTCCTGGGGGGGAGGGCCAGGAATGAGCAGTTCTTC
CDR3: CASSVYVLGGRARNEQFF

length: 19
J: TRBJ2-1
V: TRBV14
size: NA
D: TRBD1
DNA: TGTGCCAGCAGCCAGCGATGGGACAGGGGTACCAGCCGCTTGAATGAGCAGTTCTTC
CDR3: CASSQRWDRGTSRLNEQFF

length: 13
J: TRBJ2-6
V: TRBV6-5
size: NA
D: NA
DNA: TGTGCCAGCAGACTGGCTGGGGCCAACGTCCTGACTTTC
CDR3: CASRLAGANVLTF

length: 14
J: TRBJ1-5
V: TRBV25-1
size: NA
D: NA
DNA: TGTGCCAGCAGCAAGGACGCAAGCAATCAGCCCCAGCATTTT
CDR3: CASSKDASNQPQHF

length: 17
J: TRBJ1-3
V: TRBV18
size: NA
D: TRBD1
DNA: TGTGCCAGCTCACCGCCGATATCAGGGGGCTATGGAAACACCATATATTTT
CDR3: CASSPPISGGYGNTIYF

length: 13
J: TRBJ2-6
V: TRBV5-4
size: NA
D: NA
DNA: TGTGCCAGCAGCCGCCCCGGGGCCAACGTCCTGACTTTC
CDR3: CASSRPGANVLTF

length: 16
J: TRBJ2-4
V: TRBV7-9
size: NA
D: TRBD1
DNA: TGTGCCAGCAGCTTAGGGTACAGGGGGCGCAAAAACATTCAGTACTTC
CDR3: CASSLGYRGRKNIQYF

length: 14
J: TRBJ1-1
V: TRBV19
size: NA
D: NA
DNA: TGTGCCAGTAGTATTGTTCCGGGAGGCACTGAAGCTTTCTTT
CDR3: CASSIVPGGTEAFF

length: 16
J: TRBJ1-5
V: TRBV28
size: NA
D: NA
DNA: TGTGCCAGCAGTTTAGGCGGGGCGCGCTTTTATCAGCCCCAGCATTTT
CDR3: CASSLGGARFYQPQHF

length: 16
J: TRBJ2-7
V: TRBV7-9
size: NA
D: NA
DNA: TGTGCCAGCAGCTTAGCACAGGGAAAGACCTCCTACGAGCAGTACTTC
CDR3: CASSLAQGKTSYEQYF

length: 14
J: TRBJ1-3
V: TRBV2
size: NA
D: NA
DNA: TGTGCCAGCCGCGACGATATCTCTGGAAACACCATATATTTT
CDR3: CASRDDISGNTIYF

length: 15
J: TRBJ2-3
V: TRBV2
size: NA
D: NA
DNA: TGTGCCAGCAGTGAAAACAACCTCTTCGGAGATACGCAGTATTTT
CDR3: CASSENNLFGDTQYF

length: 18
J: TRBJ2-6
V: TRBV9
size: NA
D: NA
DNA: TGTGCCAGCAGCGTGCGGGACAGCCATGAATCTGGGGCCAACGTCCTGACTTTC
CDR3: CASSVRDSHESGANVLTF

length: 16
J: TRBJ2-1
V: TRBV20-1
size: NA
D: NA
DNA: TGCAGTGCTAGAGATCATGCGGGGCCCTCCTACAATGAGCAGTTCTTC
CDR3: CSARDHAGPSYNEQFF

length: 16
J: TRBJ1-6
V: TRBV27
size: NA
D: TRBD1
DNA: TGTGCCAGCAGCCCTCTCAGGGACAGCAGCAATTCACCCCTCCACTTT
CDR3: CASSPLRDSSNSPLHF

length: 15
J: TRBJ2-5
V: TRBV11-1
size: once
D: TRBD2
DNA: TGTGCCAGCAGCGTCGGGACTAGCGATGGAGAGACCCAGTACTTC
CDR3: CASSVGTSDGETQYF

length: 14
J: TRBJ1-1
V: TRBV7-8
size: few
D: NA
DNA: TGTGCCAGCAGCTCCCGGACGGTTAACACTGAAGCTTTCTTT
CDR3: CASSSRTVNTEAFF

length: 14
J: TRBJ2-7
V: TRBV7-9
size: NA
D: NA
DNA: TGTGCCAGCACTAGGGAGGCCTACTCCTACGAGCAGTACTTC
CDR3: CASTREAYSYEQYF

length: 14
J: TRBJ2-4
V: TRBV10-3
size: NA
D: NA
DNA: TGTGCCATCAGTGAGAACACCATTGGAAACATTCAGTACTTC
CDR3: CAISENTIGNIQYF

length: 11
J: TRBJ1-1
V: TRBV24-1
size: NA
D: NA
DNA: TGTGCCACCCCCAGGTGTACTGAAGCTTTCTTT
CDR3: CATPRCTEAFF

length: 14
J: TRBJ1-6
V: TRBV7-2
size: NA
D: TRBD1
DNA: TGTGCCAGCAGCTGGGGACAGGGTAGTTCACCCCTCCACTTT
CDR3: CASSWGQGSSPLHF

length: 14
J: TRBJ1-4
V: TRBV5-6
size: NA
D: TRBD1
DNA: TGTGCCAGCACCTGGGACAGGGGGCATGAAAAACTGTTTTTT
CDR3: CASTWDRGHEKLFF

length: 12
J: TRBJ2-3
V: TRBV27
size: NA
D: NA
DNA: TGTGCCAGCAGTTCAACCGCAGATACGCAGTATTTT
CDR3: CASSSTADTQYF

length: 16
J: TRBJ1-3
V: TRBV11-2
size: NA
D: NA
DNA: TGTGCCAGCTTCCTCGGTGGAAGAGGGTCTGGAAACACCATATATTTT
CDR3: CASFLGGRGSGNTIYF

length: 12
J: TRBJ2-7
V: TRBV12-3/TRBV12-4
size: NA
D: NA
DNA: TGTGCCAGCAGCCCCCCCGGGGCGGACATAACCTTC
CDR3: CASSPPGADITF

length: 17
J: TRBJ2-5
V: TRBV5-4
size: NA
D: TRBD2
DNA: TGTGCCAGCAGCTTAGGATCAACTAGCGGGAGAAGGGAGACCCAGTACTTC
CDR3: CASSLGSTSGRRETQYF

length: 14
J: TRBJ2-3
V: TRBV7-9
size: once
D: TRBD2
DNA: TGTGCCGCGGAGACTAGCGGGAGCACAGATACGCAGTATTTT
CDR3: CAAETSGSTDTQYF

length: 16
J: TRBJ2-6
V: TRBV2
size: NA
D: TRBD1
DNA: TGTGCCAGCAGTGGCCCAGGGGGAGCTGGGGCCAACGTCCTGACTTTC
CDR3: CASSGPGGAGANVLTF

length: 13
J: TRBJ2-5
V: TRBV20-1
size: NA
D: NA
DNA: TGCAGTGCGTCGGGACTGAGGAGTGGGTCCCAGTACTTC
CDR3: CSASGLRSGSQYF

length: 13
J: TRBJ1-1
V: TRBV5-1
size: once
D: NA
DNA: TGCGCCAGCAGCTTGGAATTTCCGGGTGAAGCTTTCTTT
CDR3: CASSLEFPGEAFF

length: 14
J: TRBJ2-5
V: TRBV6-2/TRBV6-3
size: once
D: TRBD2
DNA: TGTGCCAGCAGTGACTTAGCGGGAGTAGAGACCCAGTACTTC
CDR3: CASSDLAGVETQYF